The rows below give T cell receptor beta chains drawn from one sample of a study of blood T cell repertoires in COVID-19. The protocol was immunoSEQ multiplex PCR, while the TCRdb copy is restricted to in-frame clones and leaves out a portion. Found here are about 64,000 clones, roughly 93% of them singletons; the top ten hold around 1.5%. What was sequenced was peripheral blood. The receptors here all came from a human donor in a cohort sampled during active COVID-19. CDR3s include the opening cysteine and the closing phenylalanine or tryptophan. A D gene is named only where the DNA matches it firmly. Part of the rows lack a size; the others show once, few, many or a class for expanded clones.

>TRBV21-1|NA|NA|TRBJ1-2
CASSKVGQVGCYTF
TGTGCCAGCAGCAAAGTTGGTCAGGTCGGTTGCTACACCTTC
>TRBV19|NA|TRBD1|TRBJ1-1
CASSPRQGLNTEAFF
TGTGCCAGTAGTCCGAGACAGGGGCTGAACACTGAAGCTTTCTTT
>TRBV9|NA|NA|TRBJ2-3
CASSVGDTQYF
TGTGCCAGCAGCGTCGGAGATACGCAGTATTTT
>TRBV5-8|NA|NA|TRBJ2-7
CASSLAPGDYEQYF
TGTGCCAGCAGCTTGGCCCCCGGGGACTACGAGCAGTACTTC
>TRBV7-9|NA|NA|TRBJ2-7
CASSLGPSLREQYF
TGTGCCAGCAGCTTAGGGCCTAGTCTGCGCGAGCAGTACTTC
>TRBV5-1|NA|NA|TRBJ2-5
CASSLRVAVQETQYF
TGCGCCAGCAGTTTAAGGGTAGCGGTGCAAGAGACCCAGTACTTC
>TRBV6-2/TRBV6-3|NA|NA|TRBJ2-2
CASSRWGGSGELFF
TGTGCCAGCAGTAGATGGGGAGGCTCCGGGGAGCTGTTTTTT
>TRBV4-3|NA|TRBD2|TRBJ2-2
CASSQDPGLATGELFF
TGCGCCAGCAGCCAGGATCCGGGACTAGCGACCGGGGAGCTGTTTTTT
>TRBV5-8|once|NA|TRBJ1-1
CASSSPGGDSEAFF
TGTGCCAGCAGCTCCCCGGGTGGGGACTCTGAAGCTTTCTTT
>TRBV7-9|NA|TRBD2|TRBJ2-5
CASSAAGGPETQYF
TGTGCCAGCAGCGCGGCGGGAGGGCCGGAGACCCAGTACTTC
>TRBV7-6|NA|TRBD1|TRBJ1-1
CASSQQDRGRNTEAFF
TGTGCCAGCAGCCAACAGGACAGGGGACGGAACACTGAAGCTTTCTTT
>TRBV7-2|NA|NA|TRBJ2-7
CASSLERTAYEQYF
TGTGCCAGCAGCTTAGAACGGACAGCCTACGAGCAGTACTTC